Given below is one T cell receptor (beta chain) in context. TCRdb's copy holds only in-frame clones and misses some; the assay was immunoSEQ multiplex PCR. Of 16,000 or so clones in the sample, approximately 77% were seen once. This entry is derived from a study of OX40 agonist ivuxolimab in advanced cancers. CDR1 and CDR2 from the germline V gene are MGHRA and YSYEKL. V dropped 2 bases and J dropped 5; count of bases not matched to a gene: 8. This CDR3 is built from 16 residues. The rearrangement uses TRBV4-1 and TRBJ2-7, with 11 nucleotides matching TRBD1. Sequenced material: CD4+ or CD8+ T cells sorted from blood, taken in a trial of the OX40 agonist ivuxolimab. The sequence was collected from an adult with an advanced solid tumor such as melanoma, head and neck, liver or kidney cancer. The CDR3 loop is CASSQLPGQGGHEQYF. The CDR3 DNA follows: TGCGCCAGCAGCCAACTTCCGGGACAGGGGGGCCACGAGCAGTACTTC.